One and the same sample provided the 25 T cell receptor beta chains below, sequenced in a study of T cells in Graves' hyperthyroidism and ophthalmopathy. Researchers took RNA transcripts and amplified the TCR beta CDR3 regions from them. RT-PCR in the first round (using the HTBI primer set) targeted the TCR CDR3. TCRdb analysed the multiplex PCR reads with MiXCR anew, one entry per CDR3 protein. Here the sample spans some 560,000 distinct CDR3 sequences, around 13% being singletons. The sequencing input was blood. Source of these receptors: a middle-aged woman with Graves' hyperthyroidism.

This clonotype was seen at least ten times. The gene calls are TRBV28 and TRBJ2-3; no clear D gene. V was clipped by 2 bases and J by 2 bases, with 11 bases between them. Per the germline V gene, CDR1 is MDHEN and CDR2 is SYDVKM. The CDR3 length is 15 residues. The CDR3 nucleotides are TGTGCCAGCAGTTTAGGGCCAGGATACACAGATACGCAGTATTTT. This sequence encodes CASSLGPGYTDTQYF.

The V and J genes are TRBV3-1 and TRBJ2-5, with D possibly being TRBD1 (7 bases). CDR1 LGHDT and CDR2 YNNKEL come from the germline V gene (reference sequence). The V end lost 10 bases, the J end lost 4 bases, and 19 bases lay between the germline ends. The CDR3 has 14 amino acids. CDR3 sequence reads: CAIKTQGGAETQYF. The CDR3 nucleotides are TGTGCCATCAAAACGCAGGGGGGTGCAGAGACCCAGTACTTC.

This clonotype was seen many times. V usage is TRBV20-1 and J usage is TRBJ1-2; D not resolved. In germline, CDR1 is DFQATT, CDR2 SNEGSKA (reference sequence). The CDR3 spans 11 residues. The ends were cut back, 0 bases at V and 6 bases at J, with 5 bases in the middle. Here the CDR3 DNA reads TGCAGTGCTAGAGAAGACGATGGCTACACCTTC. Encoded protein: CSAREDDGYTF.

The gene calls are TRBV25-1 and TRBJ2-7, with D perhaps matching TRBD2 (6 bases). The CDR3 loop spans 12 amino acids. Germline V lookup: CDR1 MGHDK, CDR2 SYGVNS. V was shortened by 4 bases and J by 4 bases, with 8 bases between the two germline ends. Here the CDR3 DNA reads TGTGCCAGCAGTGGCCGGGAGTACGAGCAGTACTTC. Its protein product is CASSGREYEQYF.

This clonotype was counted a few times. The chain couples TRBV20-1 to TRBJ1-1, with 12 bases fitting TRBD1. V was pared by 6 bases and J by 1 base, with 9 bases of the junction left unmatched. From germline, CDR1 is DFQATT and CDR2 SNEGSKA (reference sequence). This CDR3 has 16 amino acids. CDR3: CSAHGTGGDWNTEAFF. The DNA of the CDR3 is TGCAGTGCCCACGGGACAGGGGGCGACTGGAACACTGAAGCTTTCTTT.

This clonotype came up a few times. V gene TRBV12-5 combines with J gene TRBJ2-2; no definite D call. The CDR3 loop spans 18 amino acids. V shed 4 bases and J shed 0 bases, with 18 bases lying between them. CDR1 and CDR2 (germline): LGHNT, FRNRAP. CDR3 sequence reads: CASGSGPKQTPNTGELFF. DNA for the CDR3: TGTGCTAGTGGTTCCGGCCCGAAGCAGACCCCGAACACCGGGGAGCTGTTTTTT.

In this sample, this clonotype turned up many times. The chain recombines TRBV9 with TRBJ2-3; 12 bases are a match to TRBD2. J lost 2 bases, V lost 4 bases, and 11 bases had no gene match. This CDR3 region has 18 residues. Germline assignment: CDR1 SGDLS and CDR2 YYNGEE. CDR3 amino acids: CASSFGLAGSGSTDTQYF. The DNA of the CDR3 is TGTGCCAGCAGCTTTGGACTAGCGGGATCGGGTTCCACAGATACGCAGTATTTT.

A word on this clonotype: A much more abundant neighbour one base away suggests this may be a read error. The CDR3 loop is CASFLNTEAFF. The CDR3 DNA reads as TGTGCCAGCTTCTTGAACACTGAAGCTTTCTTT. The rearrangement uses TRBV6-2 or TRBV6-3 and TRBJ1-1; D is unclear. Germline CDR1 MNHEY, CDR2 SVGEGT. V lost 8 bases and J lost 0, with 4 bases in between. The length of the CDR3 is 11 residues.

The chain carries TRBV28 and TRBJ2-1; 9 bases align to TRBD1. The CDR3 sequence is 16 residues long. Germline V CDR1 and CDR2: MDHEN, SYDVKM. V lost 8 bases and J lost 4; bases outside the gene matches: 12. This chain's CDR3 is CASERPGTGTYNEQFF. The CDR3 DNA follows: TGTGCCAGCGAACGACCCGGGACAGGGACTTACAATGAGCAGTTCTTC.

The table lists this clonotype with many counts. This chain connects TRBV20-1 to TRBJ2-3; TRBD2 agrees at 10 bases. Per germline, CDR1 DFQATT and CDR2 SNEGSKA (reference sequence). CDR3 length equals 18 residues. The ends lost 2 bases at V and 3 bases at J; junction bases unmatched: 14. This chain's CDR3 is CSARKWASGSLGTDTQYF. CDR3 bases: TGCAGTGCTAGAAAATGGGCTAGCGGGAGCTTGGGGACAGATACGCAGTATTTT.

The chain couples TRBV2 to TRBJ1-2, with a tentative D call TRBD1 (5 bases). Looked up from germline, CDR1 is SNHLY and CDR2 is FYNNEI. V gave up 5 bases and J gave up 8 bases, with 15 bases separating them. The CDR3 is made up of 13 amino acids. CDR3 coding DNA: TGTGCCAGCAGTTTAGGACACCAAGTAGGCTACACCTTC. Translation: CASSLGHQVGYTF. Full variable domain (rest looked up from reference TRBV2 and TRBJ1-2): EPEVTQTPSHQVTQMGQEVILRCVPISNHLYFYWYRQILGQKVEFLVSFYNNEISEKSEIFDDQFSVERPDGSNFTLKIRSTKLEDSAMYFCASSLGHQVGYTFGSGTRLTVV.

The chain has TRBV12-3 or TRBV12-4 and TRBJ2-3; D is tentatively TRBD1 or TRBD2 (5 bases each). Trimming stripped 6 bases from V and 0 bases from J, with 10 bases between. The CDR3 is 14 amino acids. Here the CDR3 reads CASSRDVSTDTQYF. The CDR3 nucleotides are TGTGCCAGCAGCCGGGACGTTAGCACAGATACGCAGTATTTT.

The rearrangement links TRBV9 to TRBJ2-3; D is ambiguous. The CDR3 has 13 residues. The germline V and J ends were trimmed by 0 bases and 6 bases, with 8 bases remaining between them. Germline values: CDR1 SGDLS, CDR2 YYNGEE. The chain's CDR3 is CASSVGYVDTQYF. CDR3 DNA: TGTGCCAGCAGCGTAGGATACGTGGATACGCAGTATTTT.

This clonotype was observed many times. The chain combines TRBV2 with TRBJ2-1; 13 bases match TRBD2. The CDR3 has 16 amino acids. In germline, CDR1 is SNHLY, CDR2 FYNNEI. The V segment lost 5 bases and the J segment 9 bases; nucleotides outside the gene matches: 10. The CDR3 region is CASSPRTSGSSVEQFF. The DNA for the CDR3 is TGTGCCAGCAGTCCTAGGACTAGCGGGAGTTCGGTTGAGCAGTTCTTC.

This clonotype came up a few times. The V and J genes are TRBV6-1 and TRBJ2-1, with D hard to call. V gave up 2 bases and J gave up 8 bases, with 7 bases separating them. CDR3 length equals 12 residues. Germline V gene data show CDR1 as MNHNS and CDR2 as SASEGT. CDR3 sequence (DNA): TGTGCCAGCAGTGAACAGCTTGATGAGCAGTTCTTC. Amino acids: CASSEQLDEQFF.

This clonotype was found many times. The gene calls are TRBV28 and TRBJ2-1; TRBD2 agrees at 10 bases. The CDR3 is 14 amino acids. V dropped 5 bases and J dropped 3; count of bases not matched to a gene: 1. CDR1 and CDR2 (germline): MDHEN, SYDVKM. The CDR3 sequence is CASSVAGGYNEQFF. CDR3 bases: TGTGCCAGCAGTGTAGCGGGAGGCTACAATGAGCAGTTCTTC.

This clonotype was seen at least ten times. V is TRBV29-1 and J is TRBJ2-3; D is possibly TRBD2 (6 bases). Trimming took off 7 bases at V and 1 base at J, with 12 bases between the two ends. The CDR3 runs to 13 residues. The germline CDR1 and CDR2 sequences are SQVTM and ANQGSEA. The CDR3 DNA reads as TGCAGCGCCCGGGAGTTCCGCACAGATACGCAGTATTTT. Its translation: CSAREFRTDTQYF.

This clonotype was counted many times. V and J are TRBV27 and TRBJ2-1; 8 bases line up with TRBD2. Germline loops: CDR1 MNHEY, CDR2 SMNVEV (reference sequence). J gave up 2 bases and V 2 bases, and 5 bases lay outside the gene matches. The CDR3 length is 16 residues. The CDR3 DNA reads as TGTGCCAGCAGTTTAAGTAGCGGGGTCGCCTACAATGAGCAGTTCTTC. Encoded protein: CASSLSSGVAYNEQFF.

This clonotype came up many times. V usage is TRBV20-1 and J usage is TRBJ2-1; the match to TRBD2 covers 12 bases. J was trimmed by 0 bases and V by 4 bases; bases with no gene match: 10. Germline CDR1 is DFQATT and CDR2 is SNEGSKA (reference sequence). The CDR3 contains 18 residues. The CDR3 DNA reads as TGCAGTGCTAACCTAGCGGGAGGGAATAGGAGCTCCTACAATGAGCAGTTCTTC. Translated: CSANLAGGNRSSYNEQFF.

This CDR3 reads CASSAPGLAGSETQYF. DNA for the CDR3: TGTGCCAGCAGCGCACCGGGACTAGCGGGAAGCGAGACCCAGTACTTC. V is TRBV12-3 or TRBV12-4 and J is TRBJ2-5; 13 nucleotides line up with TRBD2. Trimming at V came to 6 bases and at J to 5 bases, leaving 9 bases not matched to a gene. This CDR3 is built from 16 residues.

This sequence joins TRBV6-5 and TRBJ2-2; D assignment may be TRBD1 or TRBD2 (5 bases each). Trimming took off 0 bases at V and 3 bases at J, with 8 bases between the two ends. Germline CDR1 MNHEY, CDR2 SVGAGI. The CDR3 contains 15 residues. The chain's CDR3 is CASSYSLGDTGELFF. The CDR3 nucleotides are TGTGCCAGCAGTTACTCCCTGGGGGACACCGGGGAGCTGTTTTTT.

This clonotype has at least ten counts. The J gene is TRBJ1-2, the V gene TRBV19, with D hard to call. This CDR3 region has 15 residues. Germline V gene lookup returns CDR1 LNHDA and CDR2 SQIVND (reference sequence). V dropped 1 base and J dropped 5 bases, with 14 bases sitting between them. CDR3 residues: CASSIGQERIYGYTF. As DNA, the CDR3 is TGTGCCAGTAGTATAGGGCAGGAGCGGATTTATGGCTACACCTTC.

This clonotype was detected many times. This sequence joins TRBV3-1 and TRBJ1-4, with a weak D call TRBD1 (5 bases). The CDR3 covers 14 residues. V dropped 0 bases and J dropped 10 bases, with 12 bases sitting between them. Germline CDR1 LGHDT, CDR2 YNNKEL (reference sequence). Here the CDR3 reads CASSQDRTFGKLFF. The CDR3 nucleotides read TGTGCCAGCAGCCAAGATCGGACATTTGGAAAACTGTTTTTT.

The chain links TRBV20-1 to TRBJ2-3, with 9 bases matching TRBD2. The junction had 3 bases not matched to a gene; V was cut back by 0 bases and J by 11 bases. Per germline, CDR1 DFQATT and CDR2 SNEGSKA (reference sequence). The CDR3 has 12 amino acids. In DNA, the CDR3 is TGCAGTGCTAGAGAGGAGCGGGGGGTGCAGTATTTT. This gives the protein CSAREERGVQYF.

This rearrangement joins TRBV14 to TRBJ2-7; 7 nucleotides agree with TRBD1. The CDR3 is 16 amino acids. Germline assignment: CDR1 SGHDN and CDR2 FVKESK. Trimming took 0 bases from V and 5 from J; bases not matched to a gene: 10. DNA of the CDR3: TGTGCCAGCAGCCAAGAAAGAGGGGGCTTCTTGAACGAGCAGTACTTC. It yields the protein CASSQERGGFLNEQYF.